This T cell receptor (beta chain) was profiled in a study of T cell responses to AZD1222 COVID-19 vaccine. General study findings and limits: Just 6 or 7 AZD1222 recipients were seropositive at baseline. Clonal diversity may have been underestimated, and the donors were mostly white British, with more females than males. Repertoire collection took place solely once the T cell response had peaked.

Using immunoSEQ multiplex PCR, the repertoire was profiled, and TCRdb retains in-frame clones only, with some absent. The sample has approximately 100,000 clones; 85% are singletons. This clone was observed a single time. Its antigen is not known. V shed 5 bases and J shed 3 bases, with 17 bases lying between them. Germline CDR1 reads SGHAT; CDR2 reads FQNNGV. The CDR3 spans 15 residues. The material sequenced was peripheral blood, taken 28 days after the second AZD1222 dose. The receptor was isolated from an adult who received the AZD1222 COVID-19 vaccine. The chain is built from TRBV11-2 and TRBJ2-7; perhaps TRBD2 as D (5 bases). The CDR3 region is CASSPVGGSGYEQYF. As DNA, the CDR3 is TGTGCCAGCAGCCCAGTAGGTGGGAGTGGCTACGAGCAGTACTTC. Using reference TRBV11-2 and TRBJ2-7 for the parts outside the CDR3, the full variable domain is EAGVAQSPRYKIIEKRQSVAFWCNPISGHATLYWYQQILGQGPKLLIQFQNNGVVDDSQLPKDRFSAERLKGVDSTLKIQPAKLEDSAVYLCASSPVGGSGYEQYFGPGTRLTVT.